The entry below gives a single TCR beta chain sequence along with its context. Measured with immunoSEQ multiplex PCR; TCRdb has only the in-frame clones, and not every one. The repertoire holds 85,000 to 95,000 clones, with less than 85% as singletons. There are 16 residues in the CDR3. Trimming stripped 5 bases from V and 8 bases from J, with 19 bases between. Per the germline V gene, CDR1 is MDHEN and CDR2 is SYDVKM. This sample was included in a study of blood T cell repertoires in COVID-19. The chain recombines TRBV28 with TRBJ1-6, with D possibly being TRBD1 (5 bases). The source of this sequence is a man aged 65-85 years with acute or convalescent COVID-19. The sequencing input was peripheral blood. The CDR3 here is CASSRSGRLGDSPLHF. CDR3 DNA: TGTGCCAGCAGTCGATCAGGCCGTCTAGGGGATTCACCCCTCCACTTT.